The 18 T cell receptor beta chains listed next were all sequenced from one sample in a study of post-analysis software for immune sequencing data. Included in the TCR beta cDNA libraries were unique molecular identifiers. One entry per CDR3 protein, called by TCRdb with MiXCR from the PCR reads. The data contain about 460,000 distinct CDR3 sequences, over 35% of them singletons. These receptors lack a known antigen. Study-wide findings and caveats: There were roughly 5 TRBV segments more frequent in patients than controls, and TRBV5-6, TRBV5-1 and TRBV20-1 were among them.

The sequencing input was blood. Every receptor here comes from a girl between 10 and 17 years old with multiple sclerosis.

The chain couples TRBV29-1 to TRBJ2-3; unclear D gene. The CDR3 length is 13 residues. Deletions cut 4 bases from V and 2 bases from J, with 10 bases between. Germline lookup yields CDR1 SQVTM and CDR2 ANQGSEA. The CDR3 spells CSVGTRYTDTQYF. For the CDR3, the DNA is TGCAGCGTTGGAACCCGTTACACAGATACGCAGTATTTT.

About this clonotype itself: This may be a read error: a much more frequent sequence differs by one nucleotide. V is TRBV29-1 and J is TRBJ1-2; D perhaps matches TRBD1 (6 bases). The CDR3 is 15 residues long. V was cut by 2 bases and J by 3 bases, with 16 bases left in between. Germline V gene sequence: CDR1 SQVTM, CDR2 ANQGSEA. CDR3 in amino acids: CSVERTAGADYGYTF. DNA of the CDR3: TGCAGCGTTGAACGGACCGCAGGGGCCGACTATGGCTACACCTTC.

This chain uses TRBV20-1 with TRBJ2-1, with D tentatively TRBD1 (6 bases). V shed 2 bases and J shed 7 bases, with 18 bases lying between them. The CDR3 extends over 15 amino acids. Germline V lookup: CDR1 DFQATT, CDR2 SNEGSKA (reference sequence). CDR3 residues: CSARRGTLLPNEQFF. CDR3 nucleotides: TGCAGTGCTAGAAGGGGGACCCTGTTGCCAAATGAGCAGTTCTTC.

The chain links TRBV6-5 to TRBJ2-6; 11 positions match TRBD2. The CDR3 is 17 residues long. Germline-derived CDR1 and CDR2 are MNHEY and SVGAGI. Trimming removed 2 bases from V and 1 base from J; junction bases left unmatched: 1. CDR3 sequence: CASSYPSGRSGANVLTF. The DNA for the CDR3 is TGTGCCAGCAGTTACCCTAGCGGGAGGTCTGGGGCCAACGTCCTGACTTTC.

This sequence joins TRBV6-2 or TRBV6-3 and TRBJ2-3, with unresolved D. The CDR3 runs 14 residues. Trimming shortened V by 6 bases and J by 4 bases, and 14 bases separated the two germline ends. CDR1 and CDR2 from the germline V gene are MNHEY and SVGEGT. The DNA for the CDR3 is TGTGCCAGCAGCCGACCCCGGACCGCAGATACGCAGTATTTT. Encoded protein: CASSRPRTADTQYF.

The V and J genes are TRBV11-2 and TRBJ2-7, with D tentatively TRBD2 (6 bases). Deletions cut 2 bases from V and 3 bases from J, with 11 bases between. Germline V gene data show CDR1 as SGHAT and CDR2 as FQNNGV. The CDR3 loop spans 14 amino acids. CDR3 loop: CASSLTRLVYEQYF. The CDR3 nucleotides read TGTGCCAGCAGCTTAACGAGACTAGTCTACGAGCAGTACTTC.

The rearrangement links TRBV7-6 to TRBJ1-1; D gene uncertain. Germline CDR1 SGHVS, CDR2 FNYEAQ. The CDR3 is 13 amino acids. Trimming removed 2 bases at V and 3 bases at J, with 7 bases between. The CDR3 loop is CASSLIPDTEAFF. CDR3 nucleotide sequence: TGTGCCAGCAGCTTAATTCCGGACACTGAAGCTTTCTTT.

This sequence joins TRBV12-3 or TRBV12-4 and TRBJ2-1, with 9 bases matching TRBD2. This CDR3 contains 14 residues. V lost 5 bases, J lost 6 bases, and 5 bases stayed unmatched. The CDR3 here is CASSRGLAPNEQFF. The CDR3 DNA is TGTGCCAGCAGTCGGGGACTAGCCCCCAATGAGCAGTTCTTC.

This clonotype showed up just a few times. The chain has TRBV7-9 and TRBJ2-3; D is uncertain. CDR1 SEHNR and CDR2 FQNEAQ come from the germline V gene (reference sequence). The CDR3 spans 13 residues. The V end was cut by 5 bases, the J end by 4 bases, with 10 bases between. The CDR3 DNA reads TGTGCCAGCAGCCCATACTCCGCAGATACGCAGTATTTT. Translating it yields CASSPYSADTQYF.

There are a few counts of this clonotype. V gene TRBV28 combines with J gene TRBJ2-4; D might be TRBD1 (6 bases). The end of the DNA aligns better with TRBJ2-7, so the J call may be wrong. In germline, CDR1 is MDHEN, CDR2 SYDVKM. The CDR3 spans 14 residues. The CDR3 reads CASPGPGDTYEQYF. Written as DNA, the CDR3 is TGTGCCAGCCCGGGACCAGGGGACACATACGAGCAGTACTTC.

A few counts support this clonotype. The gene calls are TRBV10-3 and TRBJ2-5; 7 positions match TRBD2. Germline CDR1 is ENHRY and CDR2 is SYGVKD. This CDR3 is built from 12 residues. Losses at the gene ends were 9 bases for V and 5 bases for J; bases not matched to a gene: 6. CDR3 DNA sequence: TGTGCCATAGGACTAGTCGAGGAGACCCAGTACTTC. This gives the protein CAIGLVEETQYF.

V and J are TRBV14 and TRBJ1-4, with a possible D match to TRBD1 (6 bases). V was shortened by 4 bases and J by 0 bases, with 9 bases between the two germline ends. CDR1 and CDR2 (germline): SGHDN, FVKESK. This CDR3 has 15 residues. The CDR3 DNA sequence: TGTGCCAGCAGCCGACAGGTTGCAACTAATGAAAAACTGTTTTTT. Its translation: CASSRQVATNEKLFF.

Here the CDR3 DNA reads TGCGCCAGCAGCTTGGGGACTAGCGTGTCCTACAATGAGCAGTTCTTC. Its protein product is CASSLGTSVSYNEQFF. The rearrangement joins TRBV5-1 to TRBJ2-1, with 9 bases aligning to TRBD2. This CDR3 spans 16 amino acids. CDR1 and CDR2 from the germline V gene are SGHRS and YFSETQ. Losses at the gene ends were 0 bases for V and 1 base for J; bases not matched to a gene: 2.

V and J are TRBV27 and TRBJ1-2; a weak D match, TRBD1 (6 bases). V was shortened by 6 bases and J by 4 bases, with 9 bases between the two germline ends. The CDR3 sequence is 12 residues long. Germline V CDR1 and CDR2: MNHEY, SMNVEV (reference sequence). The CDR3 DNA is TGTGCCAGCAGACAGGGAATCTATGGCTACACCTTC. It translates to CASRQGIYGYTF.

This clonotype turned up a few times. Here the CDR3 DNA reads TGCAGTGCTACGGAGTGGCGGGGTTGGGATGAGCAGTTCTTC. Its protein product is CSATEWRGWDEQFF. The V and J genes are TRBV20-1 and TRBJ2-1; a possible D gene is TRBD2 (6 bases). V dropped 4 bases and J dropped 8 bases, with 18 bases sitting between them. Germline assignment: CDR1 DFQATT and CDR2 SNEGSKA (reference sequence). This CDR3 is built from 14 residues.

This clonotype has just a few counts. V gene TRBV10-3 combines with J gene TRBJ2-1; 11 nucleotides match TRBD2. Germline assignment: CDR1 ENHRY and CDR2 SYGVKD. The length of the CDR3 is 17 residues. Germline trimming cut 2 bases from V and 3 bases from J; bases unmatched to any gene: 6. The CDR3 nucleotides read TGTGCCATCAGTGAGCCGCTAGCGGGAGGAATCTACAATGAGCAGTTCTTC. Protein product: CAISEPLAGGIYNEQFF.

The chain links TRBV20-1 to TRBJ2-4, with D possibly being TRBD2 (5 bases). Per germline, CDR1 DFQATT and CDR2 SNEGSKA (reference sequence). V lost 1 base and J lost 5, with 15 bases in between. The CDR3 spans 15 residues. CDR3 in amino acids: CSARGHGRAENIQYF. As DNA, the CDR3 is TGCAGTGCTAGAGGACATGGGCGGGCCGAAAACATTCAGTACTTC.

This sequence joins TRBV20-1 and TRBJ2-7; D is unclear. The CDR3 loop spans 15 amino acids. The ends were cut back, 1 base at V and 5 bases at J, with 18 bases in the middle. CDR1 is DFQATT, CDR2 SNEGSKA, per germline (reference sequence). In DNA, the CDR3 is TGCAGTGCTAGAGTAGGCGCGGTGACGGGCCACGAGCAGTACTTC. This translates into CSARVGAVTGHEQYF.